The source of this T cell receptor beta chain is a study of patients and donors after allogeneic stem cell transplantation. The ends lost 4 bases at V and 5 bases at J; junction bases unmatched: 12. Germline loops: CDR1 KGHDR, CDR2 SFDVKD. This CDR3 has 17 amino acids. Via MiXCR, TCRdb re-called the RT-PCR reads, giving one row per CDR3 protein. In the table there are roughly 880,000 distinct CDR3 sequences, roughly 17% of which are singletons. The sequencing sample was made of blood, either unsorted or a sorted T cell fraction (not recorded which). The sequence came from a human donor who was either an allogeneic HSCT recipient or a stem cell or donor lymphocyte infusion donor (not recorded which). It is not recorded whose cells these are; they may come from a transplant donor. The chain employs TRBV24-1 and TRBJ2-5, with 10 bases matching TRBD1. CDR3 amino acids: CATSDPMGQGSYETQYF. The DNA of the CDR3 is TGTGCCACCAGTGACCCGATGGGACAGGGGAGTTATGAGACCCAGTACTTC.